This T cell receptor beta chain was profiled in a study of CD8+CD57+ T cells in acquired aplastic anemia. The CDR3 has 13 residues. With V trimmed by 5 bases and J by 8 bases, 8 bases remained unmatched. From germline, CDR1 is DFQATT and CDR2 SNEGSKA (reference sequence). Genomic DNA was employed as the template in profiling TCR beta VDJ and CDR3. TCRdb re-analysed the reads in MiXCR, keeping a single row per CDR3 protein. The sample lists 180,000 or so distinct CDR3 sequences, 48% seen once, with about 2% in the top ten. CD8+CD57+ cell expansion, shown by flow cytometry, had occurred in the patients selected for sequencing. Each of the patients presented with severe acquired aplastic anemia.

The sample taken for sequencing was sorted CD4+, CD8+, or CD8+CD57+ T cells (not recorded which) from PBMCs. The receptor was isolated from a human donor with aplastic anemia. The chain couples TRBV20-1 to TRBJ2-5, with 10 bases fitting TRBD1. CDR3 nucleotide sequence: TGCAGTGCTGGACCCGGGACAGGGGAAACCCAGTACTTC. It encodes CSAGPGTGETQYF.